This T cell receptor (beta chain) was found in a study of graft-versus-host responses after intestinal transplantation. Measured with immunoSEQ multiplex PCR; TCRdb has only the in-frame clones, and not every one. Here the sample spans approximately 120,000 clones, approximately 94% being singletons. About this clone: The antigen remains undetermined.

Sequenced material: unstimulated CD4+ T cells sorted from spleen or lymph node cells, taken before intestinal transplant. This TCR was sampled from a human donor who received an intestinal transplant.

CDR3 sequence reads: CASSLRGRRNTGELFF. In nucleotides, the CDR3 is TGTGCCAGTAGTCTCAGGGGGCGCCGGAACACCGGGGAGCTGTTTTTT. The chain recombines TRBV19 with TRBJ2-2, with TRBD1 identical over 8 bases. V gave up 5 bases and J gave up 1 base; unmatched junction bases: 6. Per the germline V gene, CDR1 is LNHDA and CDR2 is SQIVND (reference sequence). The CDR3 is 16 residues long. The variable domain in full, with the rest retrieved from reference TRBV19 and TRBJ2-2, is DGGITQSPKYLFRKEGQNVTLSCEQNLNHDAMYWYRQDPGQGLRLIYYSQIVNDFQKGDIAEGYSVSREKKESFPLTVTSAQKNPTAFYLCASSLRGRRNTGELFFGEGSRLTVL.